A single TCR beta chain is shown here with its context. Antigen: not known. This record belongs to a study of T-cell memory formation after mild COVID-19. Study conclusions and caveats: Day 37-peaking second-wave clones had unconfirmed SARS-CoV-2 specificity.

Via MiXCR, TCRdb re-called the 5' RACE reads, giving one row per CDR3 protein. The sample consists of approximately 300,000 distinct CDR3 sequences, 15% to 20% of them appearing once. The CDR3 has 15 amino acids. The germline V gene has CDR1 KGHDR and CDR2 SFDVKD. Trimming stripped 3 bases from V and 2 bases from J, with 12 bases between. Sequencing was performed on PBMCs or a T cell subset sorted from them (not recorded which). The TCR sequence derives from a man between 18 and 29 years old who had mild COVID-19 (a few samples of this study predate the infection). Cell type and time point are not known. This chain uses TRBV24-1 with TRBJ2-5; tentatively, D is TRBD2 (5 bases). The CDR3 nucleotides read TGTGCCACCAGTGATCGATGGGAGAGACAAGAGACCCAGTACTTC. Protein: CATSDRWERQETQYF.